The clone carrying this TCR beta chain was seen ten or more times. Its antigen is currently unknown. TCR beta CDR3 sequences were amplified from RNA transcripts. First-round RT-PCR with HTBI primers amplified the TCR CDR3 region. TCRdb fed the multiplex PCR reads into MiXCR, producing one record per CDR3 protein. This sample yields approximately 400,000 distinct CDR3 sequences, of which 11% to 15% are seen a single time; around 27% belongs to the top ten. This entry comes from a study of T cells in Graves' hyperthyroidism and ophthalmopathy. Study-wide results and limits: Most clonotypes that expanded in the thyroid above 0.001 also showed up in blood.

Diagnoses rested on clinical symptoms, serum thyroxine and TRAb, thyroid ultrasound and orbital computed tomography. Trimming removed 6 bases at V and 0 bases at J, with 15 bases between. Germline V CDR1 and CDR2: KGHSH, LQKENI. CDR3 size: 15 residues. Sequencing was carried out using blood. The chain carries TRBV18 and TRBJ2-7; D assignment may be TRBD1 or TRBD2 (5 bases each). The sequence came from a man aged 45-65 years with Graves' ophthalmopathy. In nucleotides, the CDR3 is TGTGCCAGCTCTACCCTACCGGGGACCTCCTACGAGCAGTACTTC. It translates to CASSTLPGTSYEQYF.